Listed below are T cell receptor beta chains from one sample, sequenced in a study of cytomegalovirus exposure and HLA in healthy donors. TCRdb's table, derived via immunoSEQ multiplex PCR, lists solely in-frame clones and lacks some. This repertoire shows approximately 190,000 clones, about nine tenths found once; its top ten account for about 1%. Material: PBMCs. All receptors derive from a boy younger than 10 in good health and CMV-seronegative. The CDR3 runs from the conserved cysteine through the conserved F or W. Fields, in order: CDR3 DNA, CDR3 protein, clone size, D gene, J gene, V gene. D genes are given only for firm matches. Expanded clones get a size class; other rows say once, few or many, or leave the size out.

CDR3 DNA: TGTGCCAGCAGCTTAGCGCAGACAGGGGGAAACTATGGCTACACCTTC
CDR3 protein: CASSLAQTGGNYGYTF
clone size: NA
D gene: TRBD1
J gene: TRBJ1-2
V gene: TRBV7-9

CDR3 DNA: TGTGCCAGCAGCTTTTATAGCGGGAGAGCTCCAAACACCGGGGAGCTGTTTTTT
CDR3 protein: CASSFYSGRAPNTGELFF
clone size: NA
D gene: TRBD2
J gene: TRBJ2-2
V gene: TRBV7-3

CDR3 DNA: TGTGCCAGCAGTCAAGGGACTAGTTCGGCGAGTGAGCAGTTCTTC
CDR3 protein: CASSQGTSSASEQFF
clone size: NA
D gene: TRBD2
J gene: TRBJ2-1
V gene: TRBV27

CDR3 DNA: TGTGCCAGCAGCCCCGGGACAGGGTTCTTTTACACCTTC
CDR3 protein: CASSPGTGFFYTF
clone size: NA
D gene: TRBD1
J gene: TRBJ1-2
V gene: TRBV9

CDR3 DNA: TGTGCCAGCAGCTTACGCGGATTCGGTGAAGCTTTCTTT
CDR3 protein: CASSLRGFGEAFF
clone size: NA
D gene: NA
J gene: TRBJ1-1
V gene: TRBV7-9

CDR3 DNA: TGTGCCAGCAGCCCTGGCGGGAAAGGGACAGATACGCAGTATTTT
CDR3 protein: CASSPGGKGTDTQYF
clone size: NA
D gene: NA
J gene: TRBJ2-3
V gene: TRBV5-4

CDR3 DNA: TGTGCCAGTAACCAAGACAAACCCCTCTCCTACGAGCAGTACTTC
CDR3 protein: CASNQDKPLSYEQYF
clone size: NA
D gene: NA
J gene: TRBJ2-7
V gene: TRBV19

CDR3 DNA: TGTGCCAGCAGCCCGTACGGGACAGGGAGCTCCTACGAGCAGTACTTC
CDR3 protein: CASSPYGTGSSYEQYF
clone size: NA
D gene: TRBD1
J gene: TRBJ2-7
V gene: TRBV5-8

CDR3 DNA: TGTGCCTGGAGTGGCCTACCCGGGAGCTCCTACAATGAGCAGTTCTTC
CDR3 protein: CAWSGLPGSSYNEQFF
clone size: NA
D gene: NA
J gene: TRBJ2-1
V gene: TRBV30

CDR3 DNA: TGTGCCAGCAGCTTAACCGGACACCCGAACACTGAAGCTTTCTTT
CDR3 protein: CASSLTGHPNTEAFF
clone size: NA
D gene: NA
J gene: TRBJ1-1
V gene: TRBV7-3

CDR3 DNA: TGTGCCAGCAGTTTTTCGCTAGCGGGAGTCGGAGGCACAGATACGCAGTATTTT
CDR3 protein: CASSFSLAGVGGTDTQYF
clone size: NA
D gene: TRBD2
J gene: TRBJ2-3
V gene: TRBV27

CDR3 DNA: TGCAGCGTAAATTCGGGACAGTCCTACGAGCAGTACTTC
CDR3 protein: CSVNSGQSYEQYF
clone size: once
D gene: TRBD1
J gene: TRBJ2-7
V gene: TRBV29-1

CDR3 DNA: TGTGCCAGCAGTGCGACTAGCGGGAGCAATGAGCAGTTCTTC
CDR3 protein: CASSATSGSNEQFF
clone size: few
D gene: TRBD2
J gene: TRBJ2-1
V gene: TRBV6-6

CDR3 DNA: TGTGCCAGCAGTAAGATCGACAGGGACTATGAAAAACTGTTTTTT
CDR3 protein: CASSKIDRDYEKLFF
clone size: NA
D gene: TRBD1
J gene: TRBJ1-4
V gene: TRBV28

CDR3 DNA: TGTGCCAGCAGCTTTTCCAGGGATCAGCCCCAGCATTTT
CDR3 protein: CASSFSRDQPQHF
clone size: NA
D gene: NA
J gene: TRBJ1-5
V gene: TRBV5-4

CDR3 DNA: TGTGCCAGCAGCGTATCGACAGGCTGGGAAAACACCATATATTTT
CDR3 protein: CASSVSTGWENTIYF
clone size: once
D gene: NA
J gene: TRBJ1-3
V gene: TRBV7-6

CDR3 DNA: TGTGCCAGCAGTTTCACAGGGAGCTCTGGAAACACCATATATTTT
CDR3 protein: CASSFTGSSGNTIYF
clone size: NA
D gene: NA
J gene: TRBJ1-3
V gene: TRBV28

CDR3 DNA: TGCGCCAGCAGCCAGGGGGACTCAGGGGGATACGAAAAACTGTTTTTT
CDR3 protein: CASSQGDSGGYEKLFF
clone size: NA
D gene: TRBD1
J gene: TRBJ1-4
V gene: TRBV4-1

CDR3 DNA: TGTGCCAGTACCAGGGGGCGCCTCGACGAGCAGTACTTC
CDR3 protein: CASTRGRLDEQYF
clone size: NA
D gene: TRBD1
J gene: TRBJ2-7
V gene: TRBV25-1

CDR3 DNA: TGTGCCAGCAGGGAACTGTACAGGGGGCGGAATGAGCAGTTCTTC
CDR3 protein: CASRELYRGRNEQFF
clone size: few
D gene: TRBD1
J gene: TRBJ2-1
V gene: TRBV6-5

CDR3 DNA: TGTGCCATCAGTGAGTCCGGTCCCCAGCGGGGACCCACAGATACGCAGTATTTT
CDR3 protein: CAISESGPQRGPTDTQYF
clone size: NA
D gene: TRBD2
J gene: TRBJ2-3
V gene: TRBV10-3

CDR3 DNA: TGTGCCAGCAGGAGGAGGCAGGGAGGAGACACTGAAGCTTTCTTT
CDR3 protein: CASRRRQGGDTEAFF
clone size: few
D gene: NA
J gene: TRBJ1-1
V gene: TRBV6-5

CDR3 DNA: TGTGCCAGCAGCCCCCGGGCTAGCGCCTACGAGCAGTACTTC
CDR3 protein: CASSPRASAYEQYF
clone size: NA
D gene: NA
J gene: TRBJ2-7
V gene: TRBV4-2

CDR3 DNA: TGTGCCAGCAGTCCTCGCAGCGGTCCCCACACAGATACGCAGTATTTT
CDR3 protein: CASSPRSGPHTDTQYF
clone size: NA
D gene: NA
J gene: TRBJ2-3
V gene: TRBV28

CDR3 DNA: TGCGCCAGCAGCCCCTCCCCCCAGGTCGCAGATACGCAGTATTTT
CDR3 protein: CASSPSPQVADTQYF
clone size: once
D gene: NA
J gene: TRBJ2-3
V gene: TRBV5-1

CDR3 DNA: TGTGCCAGCAGTTCCAGTTGGGCAGGCAGAAATACCTACGAGCAGTACTTC
CDR3 protein: CASSSSWAGRNTYEQYF
clone size: NA
D gene: NA
J gene: TRBJ2-7
V gene: TRBV27

CDR3 DNA: TGTGCCAGCAGCTATAGAGACAGGGGGCTTTTCACTGAAGCTTTCTTT
CDR3 protein: CASSYRDRGLFTEAFF
clone size: once
D gene: TRBD1
J gene: TRBJ1-1
V gene: TRBV7-8

CDR3 DNA: TGTGCCAGCAGCCCACAAGGGGCCGGGGAGCTGTTTTTT
CDR3 protein: CASSPQGAGELFF
clone size: NA
D gene: NA
J gene: TRBJ2-2
V gene: TRBV7-9

CDR3 DNA: TGTGCCAGCAGCTTAGTCACCTTGGGCAGCTCCTACGAGCAGTACTTC
CDR3 protein: CASSLVTLGSSYEQYF
clone size: NA
D gene: NA
J gene: TRBJ2-7
V gene: TRBV7-2

CDR3 DNA: TGTGCCAGCAGCGCCCGTACTAGCGGGAGACAAGAGACCCAGTACTTC
CDR3 protein: CASSARTSGRQETQYF
clone size: NA
D gene: TRBD2
J gene: TRBJ2-5
V gene: TRBV9

CDR3 DNA: TGTGCCAGCAGCTTAGGAGACAGGGGACACAGGGGGCCCCAGCATTTT
CDR3 protein: CASSLGDRGHRGPQHF
clone size: NA
D gene: TRBD1
J gene: TRBJ1-5
V gene: TRBV11-2

CDR3 DNA: TGTGCCAGCAGTGGTTCGGGTCCGAACACCGGGGAGCTGTTTTTT
CDR3 protein: CASSGSGPNTGELFF
clone size: NA
D gene: NA
J gene: TRBJ2-2
V gene: TRBV2

CDR3 DNA: TGCGCCAGCAGCCAAATCCCCGGACTAGCGGGAGAAGAGACCCAGTACTTC
CDR3 protein: CASSQIPGLAGEETQYF
clone size: NA
D gene: TRBD2
J gene: TRBJ2-5
V gene: TRBV4-1

CDR3 DNA: TGTGCCAGCAGTTTCGGAAAAGGGGGCGCCGCCTACGAGCAGTACTTC
CDR3 protein: CASSFGKGGAAYEQYF
clone size: NA
D gene: TRBD1
J gene: TRBJ2-7
V gene: TRBV27

CDR3 DNA: TGTGCCAGCAGCTTAGTTAGCGGACGCACAGATACGCAGTATTTT
CDR3 protein: CASSLVSGRTDTQYF
clone size: NA
D gene: NA
J gene: TRBJ2-3
V gene: TRBV7-9

CDR3 DNA: TGCGCCAGCACCCTCACGGGAGGGTCCCTGGGGGATGAGCAGTTCTTC
CDR3 protein: CASTLTGGSLGDEQFF
clone size: NA
D gene: TRBD2
J gene: TRBJ2-1
V gene: TRBV5-1

CDR3 DNA: TGCGCCAGCACCCCGCGTTTTGGGGACAGGGTTTTAGGCTACACCTTC
CDR3 protein: CASTPRFGDRVLGYTF
clone size: NA
D gene: TRBD1
J gene: TRBJ1-2
V gene: TRBV5-1

CDR3 DNA: TGTGCCAGTAGTAGGACCAGGGACTCCTACGAGCAGTACTTC
CDR3 protein: CASSRTRDSYEQYF
clone size: NA
D gene: NA
J gene: TRBJ2-7
V gene: TRBV19

CDR3 DNA: TGCGCCAGCAGGGCCGGGACAGGGTGGAGGAGCACTGAAGCTTTCTTT
CDR3 protein: CASRAGTGWRSTEAFF
clone size: NA
D gene: TRBD1
J gene: TRBJ1-1
V gene: TRBV5-1

CDR3 DNA: TGTGCCAGTGCAGGGGCGGCCAAAAACATTCAGTACTTC
CDR3 protein: CASAGAAKNIQYF
clone size: NA
D gene: NA
J gene: TRBJ2-4
V gene: TRBV28

CDR3 DNA: TGCGCCAGCAGCCAAGGCGGGACGCCAACCTACGAGCAGTACTTC
CDR3 protein: CASSQGGTPTYEQYF
clone size: NA
D gene: NA
J gene: TRBJ2-7
V gene: TRBV4-1

CDR3 DNA: TGTGCCATCAGTGCTAGCGGGACTCGCCAGACCCAGTACTTC
CDR3 protein: CAISASGTRQTQYF
clone size: NA
D gene: TRBD2
J gene: TRBJ2-5
V gene: TRBV10-3

CDR3 DNA: TGCAGCGCAGTCCTGTCTGGAAACACCATATATTTT
CDR3 protein: CSAVLSGNTIYF
clone size: NA
D gene: NA
J gene: TRBJ1-3
V gene: TRBV29-1